These 27 T cell receptor beta chains were sequenced from one sample in a study of blood T cell repertoires in COVID-19. Libraries were prepared by immunoSEQ multiplex PCR; TCRdb keeps only in-frame clonotypes and omits some of them. The table has 150,000 to 180,000 clones, 80% seen once; the top ten hold about 0.58%. Sequenced sample: peripheral blood. The receptors here all came from a man aged 60 to 69 with acute or convalescent COVID-19.

The gene calls are TRBV4-2 and TRBJ2-3, with a possible D match to TRBD2 (5 bases). The CDR3 has 15 amino acids. Germline loops: CDR1 LGHNA, CDR2 YNFKEQ. The V and J ends lost 0 bases and 1 base respectively, with 8 bases between them. CDR3 amino acids: CASSQDGLRTDTQYF. The CDR3 nucleotides are TGTGCCAGCAGCCAAGATGGACTCCGCACAGATACGCAGTATTTT.

The chain employs TRBV19 and TRBJ1-2, with a tentative D call TRBD1 (5 bases). The CDR3 covers 14 residues. Germline V gives CDR1 LNHDA, CDR2 SQIVND (reference sequence). Trimming pared 1 base from V and 7 bases from J, leaving 13 bases between. Here the CDR3 reads CASSIAGVPFGYTF. The CDR3 DNA is TGTGCCAGTAGTATAGCGGGGGTACCCTTTGGCTACACCTTC.

This chain uses TRBV3-1 (or the pseudogene TRBV3-2) with TRBJ2-1, with 9 positions matching TRBD1. After removal of 2 bases from V and 7 bases from J, the junction contained 12 bases not matched to a gene. The CDR3 runs to 17 residues. Germline CDR1 reads LGHDT; CDR2 reads YNNKEL (reference sequence). CDR3 amino acids: CASSQSLGDRAGNEQFF. In DNA, the CDR3 is TGTGCCAGCAGCCAATCTCTAGGGGACAGGGCGGGGAATGAGCAGTTCTTC.

V and J are TRBV29-1 and TRBJ1-1; TRBD1 is a possible D gene (6 bases). The CDR3 consists of 11 residues. CDR1 SQVTM and CDR2 ANQGSEA come from the germline V gene. Trimming left V 4 bases short and J 4 bases short, with 7 bases between. The CDR3 loop is CSVGRGTEAFF. The DNA of the CDR3 is TGCAGCGTTGGCAGGGGCACTGAAGCTTTCTTT.

This clone has a handful of counts. The V call is TRBV5-1, the J call TRBJ2-6; 7 positions match TRBD1. The CDR3 length is 17 residues. Trimming removed 4 bases from V and 0 bases from J; junction bases left unmatched: 7. Germline V gene sequence: CDR1 SGHRS, CDR2 YFSETQ. This CDR3 reads CASSQGDSFSGANVLTF. The DNA of the CDR3 is TGCGCCAGCAGCCAAGGGGACAGTTTCTCTGGGGCCAACGTCCTGACTTTC.

The chain carries TRBV19 and TRBJ1-5; 10 bases match TRBD1. V trimming: 5 bases; J trimming: 5 bases; junction bases outside the gene matches: 9. The germline gives CDR1 LNHDA, CDR2 SQIVND (reference sequence). The length of the CDR3 is 16 residues. CDR3 sequence reads: CASSDLGQGIHQPQHF. For the CDR3, the DNA is TGTGCCAGTAGTGACCTGGGACAGGGGATTCATCAGCCCCAGCATTTT.

The rearrangement joins TRBV6-6 to TRBJ1-2, with 8 bases aligning to TRBD1. Trimming at V came to 5 bases and at J to 7 bases, leaving 12 bases not matched to a gene. The germline V gene has CDR1 MNHNY and CDR2 SVGAGI (reference sequence). The CDR3 is 15 residues long. The CDR3 loop is CASSKPGQGGGGYTF. For the CDR3, the DNA is TGTGCCAGCAGTAAGCCCGGACAGGGCGGAGGTGGCTACACCTTC.

The V and J genes are TRBV7-9 and TRBJ1-6, with D perhaps TRBD1 (5 bases). Trimming left V 5 bases short and J 3 bases short, with 11 bases between. The CDR3 spans 15 residues. Germline loops: CDR1 SEHNR, CDR2 FQNEAQ (reference sequence). This CDR3 reads CASSQDQGYNSPLHF. The CDR3 DNA reads as TGTGCCAGCAGCCAAGATCAGGGCTATAATTCACCCCTCCACTTT.

The chain joins TRBV7-2 to TRBJ2-7; 13 nucleotides line up with TRBD2. In germline, CDR1 is SGHTA, CDR2 FQGNSA. V was clipped by 4 bases and J by 6 bases; unmatched bases: 6. The CDR3 consists of 15 residues. The CDR3 loop is CASSSGTSGTSEQYF. DNA for the CDR3: TGTGCCAGCAGCTCCGGGACTAGCGGGACCTCCGAGCAGTACTTC.

There are a few counts of this clone. This chain joins TRBV3-1 (or the pseudogene TRBV3-2) and TRBJ2-1, with D perhaps matching TRBD2 (5 bases). This CDR3 is built from 16 residues. V was clipped by 2 bases and J by 6 bases, with 17 bases between them. Germline V gives CDR1 LGHDT, CDR2 YNNKEL (reference sequence). CDR3 region: CASSQKGGPRRNEQFF. The CDR3 nucleotides read TGTGCCAGCAGCCAAAAAGGAGGTCCCCGGCGCAATGAGCAGTTCTTC.

The chain carries TRBV2 and TRBJ1-1; TRBD1 aligns across 7 bases. This CDR3 region has 15 residues. V shed 6 bases and J 1 base; nucleotides not matched to a gene: 8. The germline V gene encodes CDR1 SNHLY and CDR2 FYNNEI. The CDR3 loop reads CASSPRAGGNTEAFF. The CDR3 coding sequence is TGTGCCAGCAGCCCGAGGGCAGGGGGGAACACTGAAGCTTTCTTT.

The chain is built from TRBV7-9 and TRBJ1-4; 8 nucleotides agree with TRBD1. J gave up 8 bases and V 1 base, and 12 bases lay outside the gene matches. The CDR3 totals 17 residues. Germline CDR1 reads SEHNR; CDR2 reads FQNEAQ (reference sequence). The CDR3 reads CASSLGFSGTGGEKLFF. CDR3 nucleotide sequence: TGTGCCAGCAGCTTAGGTTTTTCTGGGACAGGAGGCGAAAAACTGTTTTTT.

This clone was seen a few times. The rearrangement links TRBV6-1 to TRBJ1-4; 9 bases align to TRBD1. V dropped 1 base and J dropped 13; count of bases not matched to a gene: 13. In germline, CDR1 is MNHNS, CDR2 SASEGT. The CDR3 extends over 16 amino acids. This chain's CDR3 is CASSEVIFSPGQGLFF. DNA of the CDR3: TGTGCCAGCAGTGAAGTCATATTTTCTCCGGGACAGGGACTGTTTTTT.

This clone appeared a few times. The V and J genes are TRBV5-6 and TRBJ1-2; tentatively, D is TRBD1 (5 bases). The V gene lost 4 bases and the J gene lost 0 bases, with 10 bases spanning the gap. From germline, CDR1 is SGHDT and CDR2 YYEEEE. The CDR3 is 14 amino acids. Here the CDR3 reads CASSPPGANYGYTF. DNA of the CDR3: TGTGCCAGCAGCCCCCCGGGGGCTAACTATGGCTACACCTTC.

This rearrangement joins TRBV6-5 to TRBJ1-2; D might be TRBD1 (5 bases). The CDR3 contains 15 residues. In germline, CDR1 is MNHEY, CDR2 SVGAGI. V lost 1 base to trimming and J lost 2 bases, with 11 bases between them. In DNA form, the CDR3 reads TGTGCCAGCAGTTACTGGGGGGAGGGAAACTATGGCTACACCTTC. This codes for CASSYWGEGNYGYTF.

J is TRBJ1-5 and V is TRBV5-6, with D perhaps TRBD1 (6 bases). Germline-derived CDR1 and CDR2 are SGHDT and YYEEEE. The CDR3 is made up of 16 amino acids. Trimming left V 4 bases short and J 4 bases short, with 18 bases between. The CDR3 region has the DNA TGTGCCAGCAGCAAGACGGGGGGCGCTTGGAATCAGCCCCAGCATTTT. Translated, it gives CASSKTGGAWNQPQHF.

CDR3 region: CASSIRGTNEKLFF. The CDR3 nucleotides are TGTGCCAGTAGTATAAGGGGAACTAATGAAAAACTGTTTTTT. The rearrangement links TRBV19 to TRBJ1-4; a possible D gene is TRBD1 (5 bases). The CDR3 extends over 14 amino acids. With 2 bases removed from V and 1 base from J, the gap between germline ends came to 5 bases. Germline V gene sequence: CDR1 LNHDA, CDR2 SQIVND (reference sequence).

The chain links TRBV11-2 to TRBJ2-2, with D uncertain. This CDR3 has 12 amino acids. The ends were cut back, 5 bases at V and 7 bases at J, with 8 bases in the middle. Germline CDR1 is SGHAT and CDR2 is FQNNGV. The CDR3 DNA follows: TGTGCCAGCAGCCACCTAGGCGGGGAGCTGTTTTTT. This sequence encodes CASSHLGGELFF. Together with reference TRBV11-2 and TRBJ2-2, the CDR3 gives the full variable domain: EAGVAQSPRYKIIEKRQSVAFWCNPISGHATLYWYQQILGQGPKLLIQFQNNGVVDDSQLPKDRFSAERLKGVDSTLKIQPAKLEDSAVYLCASSHLGGELFFGEGSRLTVL.

V usage is TRBV24-1 and J usage is TRBJ1-2; D ambiguous. Germline V CDR1 and CDR2: KGHDR, SFDVKD. The CDR3 is 13 residues long. Deletions cut 6 bases from V and 2 bases from J, with 9 bases between. Here the CDR3 DNA reads TGTGCCACCAGTCGAGGCAGCAACTATGGCTACACCTTC. Encoded protein: CATSRGSNYGYTF.

The rearrangement uses TRBV6-1 and TRBJ1-3; D gene unclear. Trimming removed 2 bases from V and 8 bases from J, with 10 bases in between. Germline loops: CDR1 MNHNS, CDR2 SASEGT. The CDR3 is 13 amino acids. CDR3 amino acids: CASSESAGYTIYF. The CDR3 DNA sequence: TGTGCCAGCAGTGAATCGGCAGGTTACACCATATATTTT.

V and J are TRBV5-4 and TRBJ2-7; TRBD2 matches 8 bases. Germline-derived CDR1 and CDR2 are SGHNT and YYREEE (reference sequence). CDR3 length: 15 amino acids. The V and J ends lost 3 bases and 4 bases, in that order; junction bases with no gene match: 9. The CDR3 region has the DNA TGTGCCAGCAGCTGGGGGCCCGCGGGAGGTTACGAGCAGTACTTC. Amino acid sequence: CASSWGPAGGYEQYF.

The chain has TRBV9 and TRBJ1-4; a weak D match, TRBD1 (5 bases). Trimming removed 4 bases from V and 4 bases from J, with 14 bases in between. The CDR3 has 15 residues. The germline V gene has CDR1 SGDLS and CDR2 YYNGEE. The CDR3 DNA is TGTGCCAGCAGCCGGGGGACCGCTAGTAATGAAAAACTGTTTTTT. This translates into CASSRGTASNEKLFF.

This clone was seen only once. The chain employs TRBV30 and TRBJ1-4; D is undetermined. The germline V gene encodes CDR1 GTSNPN and CDR2 SVGIG (reference sequence). The CDR3 runs to 13 residues. Trimming cost V 3 bases and J 7 bases, with 12 bases left between them. In DNA, the CDR3 is TGTGCCTGGAGCTTTGGAGGTAGTGAAAAACTGTTTTTT. Translation: CAWSFGGSEKLFF.

The J gene is TRBJ1-6, the V gene TRBV11-2; possibly TRBD1 for D (6 bases). The germline V gene has CDR1 SGHAT and CDR2 FQNNGV. Trimming took off 2 bases at V and 7 bases at J, with 12 bases between the two ends. The CDR3 length is 15 residues. CDR3 region: CASSLSTGTNSPLHF. CDR3 nucleotides: TGTGCCAGCAGCTTAAGCACAGGGACGAATTCACCCCTCCACTTT.

V gene TRBV6-5 combines with J gene TRBJ1-2, with 7 bases matching TRBD1. Germline V CDR1 and CDR2: MNHEY, SVGAGI. CDR3 length equals 12 residues. Unmatched junction bases numbered 7, after V lost 10 bases and J lost 5 bases. CDR3 sequence (DNA): TGTGCCACCGGACAGGCGGGATATGGCTACACCTTC. Protein product: CATGQAGYGYTF.

This sequence joins TRBV21-1 and TRBJ2-1; the table's D call, TRBD1, was not checked against the DNA. TRBV21-1 is classified as a pseudogene. The length of the CDR3 is 19 residues. As DNA, the CDR3 is TGTGCCAGCAGCCTTAACTCTGACTACCCCCTGGGGGCCGGAAATGAGCAGTTCTTC. It translates to CASSLNSDYPLGAGNEQFF.

This rearrangement joins TRBV19 to TRBJ2-6; 7 bases map to TRBD1. This CDR3 has 17 amino acids. J was trimmed by 0 bases and V by 9 bases; bases with no gene match: 11. Germline-derived CDR1 and CDR2 are LNHDA and SQIVND (reference sequence). CDR3 protein: CASVPGQTLSGANVLTF. DNA for the CDR3: TGTGCCAGCGTCCCGGGACAGACTCTCTCTGGGGCCAACGTCCTGACTTTC.